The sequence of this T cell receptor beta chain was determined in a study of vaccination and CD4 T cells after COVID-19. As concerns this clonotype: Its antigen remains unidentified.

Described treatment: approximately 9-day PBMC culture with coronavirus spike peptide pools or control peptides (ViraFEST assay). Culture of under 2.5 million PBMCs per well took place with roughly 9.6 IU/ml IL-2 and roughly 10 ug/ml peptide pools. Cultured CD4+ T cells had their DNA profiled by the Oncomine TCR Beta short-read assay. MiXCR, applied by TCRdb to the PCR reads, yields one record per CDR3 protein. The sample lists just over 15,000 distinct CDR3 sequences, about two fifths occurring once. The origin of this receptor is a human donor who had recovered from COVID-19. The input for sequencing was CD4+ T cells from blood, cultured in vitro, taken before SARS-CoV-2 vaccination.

The CDR3 here is CASSLGSTQGEAFF. CDR3 in DNA: TGTGCCAGCAGCTTGGGATCCACACAAGGTGAAGCTTTCTTT. The chain has TRBV5-8 and TRBJ1-1; D uncertain. Per germline, CDR1 SGHTS and CDR2 YDEGEE. Trimming took off 0 bases at V and 7 bases at J, with 13 bases between the two ends. CDR3 length: 14 amino acids.